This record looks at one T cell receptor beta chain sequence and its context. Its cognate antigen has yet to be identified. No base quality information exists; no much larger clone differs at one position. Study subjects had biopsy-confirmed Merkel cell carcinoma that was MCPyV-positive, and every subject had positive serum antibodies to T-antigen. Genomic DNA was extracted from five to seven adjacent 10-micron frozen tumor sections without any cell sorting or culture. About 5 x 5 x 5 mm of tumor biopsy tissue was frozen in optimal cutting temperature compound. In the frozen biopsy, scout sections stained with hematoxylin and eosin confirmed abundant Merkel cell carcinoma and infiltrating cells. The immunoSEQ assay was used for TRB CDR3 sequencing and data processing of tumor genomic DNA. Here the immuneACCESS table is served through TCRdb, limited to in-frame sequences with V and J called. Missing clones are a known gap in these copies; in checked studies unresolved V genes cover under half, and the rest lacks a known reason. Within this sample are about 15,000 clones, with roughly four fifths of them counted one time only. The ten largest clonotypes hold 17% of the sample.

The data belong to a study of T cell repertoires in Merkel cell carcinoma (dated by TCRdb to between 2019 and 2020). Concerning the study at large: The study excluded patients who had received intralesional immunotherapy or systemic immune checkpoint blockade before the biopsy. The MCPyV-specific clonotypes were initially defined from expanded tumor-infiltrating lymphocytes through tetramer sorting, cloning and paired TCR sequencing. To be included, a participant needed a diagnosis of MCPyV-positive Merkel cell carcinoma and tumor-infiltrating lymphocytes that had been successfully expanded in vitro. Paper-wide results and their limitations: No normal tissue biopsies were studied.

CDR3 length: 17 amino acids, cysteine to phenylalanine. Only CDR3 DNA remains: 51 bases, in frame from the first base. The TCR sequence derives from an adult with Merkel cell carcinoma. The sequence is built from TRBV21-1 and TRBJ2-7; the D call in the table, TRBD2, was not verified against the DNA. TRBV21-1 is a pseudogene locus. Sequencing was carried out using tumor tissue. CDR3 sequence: CASSKDLTRWEAYEQYF. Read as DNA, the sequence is TGTGCCAGCAGCAAAGATTTGACGAGGTGGGAGGCCTACGAGCAGTACTTC.